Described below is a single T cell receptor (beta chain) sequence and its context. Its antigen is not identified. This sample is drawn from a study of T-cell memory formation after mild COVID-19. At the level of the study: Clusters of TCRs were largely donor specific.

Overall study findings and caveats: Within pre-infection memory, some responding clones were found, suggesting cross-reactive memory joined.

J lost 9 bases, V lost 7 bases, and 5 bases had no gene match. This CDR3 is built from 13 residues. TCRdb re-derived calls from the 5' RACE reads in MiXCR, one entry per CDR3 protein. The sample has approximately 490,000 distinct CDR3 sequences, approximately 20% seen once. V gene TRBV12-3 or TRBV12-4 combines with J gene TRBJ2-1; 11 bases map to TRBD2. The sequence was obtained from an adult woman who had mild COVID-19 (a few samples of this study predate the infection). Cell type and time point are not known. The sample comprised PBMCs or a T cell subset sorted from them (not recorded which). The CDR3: CASNEGLAAEQFF. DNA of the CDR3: TGTGCCAGCAATGAGGGACTAGCGGCTGAGCAGTTCTTC.